This entry lists 21 T cell receptor beta chains sequenced from one sample in a study of molecular identifiers for immune sequencing clone quantification. TCRdb itself ran the PCR reads through MiXCR, one entry per CDR3 protein. The table lists over 600,000 distinct CDR3 sequences, just under 20% of them singletons. The sequenced sample was naive CD8+ T cells from blood, with Jurkat cell RNA spiked in. Stated subset: FACS-sorted CD8+CD4-CCR7+CD45RA+ naive T cells. The receptors derive from a human donor in good health. Some libraries in this study had Jurkat cell RNA spiked in.

In this sample, this clonotype turned up many times. This chain links TRBV25-1 with TRBJ2-5; D perhaps matches TRBD2 (6 bases). In germline, CDR1 is MGHDK, CDR2 SYGVNS. Trimming pared 4 bases from V and 9 bases from J, leaving 9 bases between. The CDR3 has 11 residues. In DNA form, the CDR3 reads TGTGCCAGCAGTGCCCTAGCGTCCCAGTACTTC. Translated: CASSALASQYF.

V is TRBV5-4 and J is TRBJ2-4, with TRBD2 as a possible D gene (6 bases). The CDR3 loop spans 19 amino acids. Trimming shortened V by 0 bases and J by 0 bases, and 19 bases separated the two germline ends. Germline V gene lookup returns CDR1 SGHNT and CDR2 YYREEE (reference sequence). CDR3 amino acids: CASSLVGSGEPLAKNIQYF. The CDR3 DNA is TGTGCCAGCAGCTTGGTTGGTAGCGGTGAACCCCTAGCCAAAAACATTCAGTACTTC.

V usage is TRBV12-3 or TRBV12-4 and J usage is TRBJ2-7; TRBD1 agrees at 9 bases. V was pared by 7 bases and J by 12 bases, with 10 bases of the junction left unmatched. The CDR3 sequence is 12 residues long. This CDR3 reads CASTIGTGSPYF. CDR3 nucleotides: TGTGCCAGCACCATCGGGACAGGGAGTCCGTACTTC.

This clonotype was counted a few times. This chain connects TRBV27 to TRBJ2-3; D remains unclear. Trimming shortened V by 8 bases and J by 2 bases, and 14 bases separated the two germline ends. This CDR3 has 14 residues. In germline, CDR1 is MNHEY, CDR2 SMNVEV (reference sequence). The CDR3 DNA follows: TGTGCCAGCCACGGGCCTGCCGTCACAGATACGCAGTATTTT. Protein sequence: CASHGPAVTDTQYF.

For this clonotype: A read error may explain this, as a much larger clone is one base away. The chain carries TRBV21-1 and TRBJ1-1. TRBV21-1 is tagged as a pseudogene. This CDR3 comprises 13 residues. CDR3 sequence reads: CASSRGVRTEAFF. The CDR3 bases are TGTGCCAGCAGCAGAGGGGTACGGACTGAAGCTTTCTTT.

This clonotype was recorded at least ten times. The chain has TRBV7-2 and TRBJ2-1; 7 bases match TRBD2. This CDR3 region has 17 residues. Germline CDR1 and CDR2: SGHTA and FQGNSA. V was clipped by 4 bases and J by 6 bases; unmatched bases: 15. The CDR3 coding sequence is TGTGCCAGCAGCTCCCAACAGATGAGCGGGATTTCCAATGAGCAGTTCTTC. This gives the protein CASSSQQMSGISNEQFF.

This clonotype was counted at least ten times. The chain employs TRBV12-3 or TRBV12-4 and TRBJ2-1; TRBD1 matches at 8 bases. The V segment lost 7 bases and the J segment 7 bases; nucleotides outside the gene matches: 12. The CDR3 covers 15 residues. As DNA, the CDR3 is TGTGCCAGCACCGTAATAACCAGGGGGCGGAATGAGCAGTTCTTC. Translating gives CASTVITRGRNEQFF.

Note on this clonotype: This may be a read error: a much more frequent sequence differs by one nucleotide. The chain has TRBV20-1 and TRBJ2-7, with TRBD2 identical over 11 bases. There are 13 residues in the CDR3. Per the germline V gene, CDR1 is DFQATT and CDR2 is SNEGSKA (reference sequence). For the CDR3, the DNA is TGCAGTGCTAGACGGACTAGCGGGTACGAGCGGTACTTC. Protein: CSARRTSGYERYF.

This clonotype was detected many times. The V call is TRBV27, the J call TRBJ1-1; D call uncertain. Germline-derived CDR1 and CDR2 are MNHEY and SMNVEV (reference sequence). Trimming left V 6 bases short and J 7 bases short, with 18 bases between. CDR3 length: 14 amino acids. The CDR3: CASSWLSNSGEAFF. DNA for the CDR3: TGTGCCAGCAGCTGGCTGAGTAACTCCGGTGAAGCTTTCTTT.

Points on this clonotype: This sequence may be a read error, since a much larger clone differs from it by one base. This is likely a read error, given that the CDR3 carries no conserved phenylalanine or tryptophan at its end. The rearrangement uses TRBV3-1 and TRBJ2-7; D gene ambiguous. The germline V gene has CDR1 LGHDT and CDR2 YNNKEL (reference sequence). The V end was cut by 3 bases, the J end by 0 bases, with 9 bases between. This CDR3 region has 14 residues. CDR3 DNA: TGTGCCAGCAGCCAGGCCGGCAACTCCTACGAGCAGTACCTC. Translating gives CASSQAGNSYEQYL.

This clonotype was seen a handful of times. The rearrangement joins TRBV7-9 to TRBJ2-7; TRBD2 matches at 8 bases. V shed 0 bases and J 5 bases; nucleotides not matched to a gene: 15. Germline CDR1 and CDR2: SEHNR and FQNEAQ (reference sequence). CDR3 length equals 18 residues. This CDR3 reads CASSLATGGRSWANEQYF. In DNA form, the CDR3 reads TGTGCCAGCAGCTTAGCGACGGGGGGGCGAAGTTGGGCCAACGAGCAGTACTTC. Together with reference TRBV7-9 and TRBJ2-7, the CDR3 gives the full variable domain: DTGVSQNPRHKITKRGQNVTFRCDPISEHNRLYWYRQTLGQGPEFLTYFQNEAQLEKSRLLSDRFSAERPKGSFSTLEIQRTEQGDSAMYLCASSLATGGRSWANEQYFGPGTRLTVT.

The table lists this clonotype with many counts. CDR3 residues: CASSLSTTYGYTF. CDR3 DNA: TGTGCCAGCAGTTTGAGTACTACGTATGGCTACACCTTC. The chain carries TRBV27 and TRBJ1-2, with no clear D. V was clipped by 3 bases and J by 5 bases, with 10 bases between them. From germline, CDR1 is MNHEY and CDR2 SMNVEV (reference sequence). CDR3 size: 13 residues.

The V and J genes are TRBV19 and TRBJ2-5, with TRBD2 identical over 11 bases. This CDR3 has 19 residues. V lost 1 base to trimming and J lost 7 bases; unmatched junction nucleotides: 17. Germline V gene sequence: CDR1 LNHDA, CDR2 SQIVND (reference sequence). In nucleotides, the CDR3 is TGTGCCAGTAGTATAGTAGCGGGAGGGCCTATCGACAACATAGGGACCCAGTACTTC. This codes for CASSIVAGGPIDNIGTQYF.

At least ten counts were recorded for this clonotype. This chain links TRBV20-1 with TRBJ2-1; D ambiguous. The V gene lost 5 bases and the J gene lost 0 bases, with 14 bases spanning the gap. This CDR3 region has 15 residues. Germline CDR1 DFQATT, CDR2 SNEGSKA (reference sequence). This chain's CDR3 is CSAPSVPSSYNEQFF. In DNA, the CDR3 is TGCAGTGCTCCCTCCGTACCCAGCTCCTACAATGAGCAGTTCTTC.

Concerning this clonotype itself: Being one base from a much bigger clone, this may be a read error. The V call is TRBV4-3, the J call TRBJ2-7; 7 bases map to TRBD2. This CDR3 spans 15 amino acids. CDR1 is LGHNA, CDR2 YSLEER, per germline. The CDR3 nucleotides are TGCGCCAGCCGCCAAGGGATAGGACTAGACTACGAGCAGTACTTC. This codes for CASRQGIGLDYEQYF.

This clonotype was detected a few times. The chain employs TRBV7-9 and TRBJ2-1; D might be TRBD2 (6 bases). Germline V lookup: CDR1 SEHNR, CDR2 FQNEAQ (reference sequence). CDR3 length: 16 residues. Trimming pared 5 bases from V and 3 bases from J, leaving 17 bases between. In nucleotides, the CDR3 is TGTGCCAGCAGCGTAATTGAGGGACTCATCTACAATGAGCAGTTCTTC. Its protein product is CASSVIEGLIYNEQFF.

Notes on this clonotype: This may be a read error, as it is one base from a much larger clone. This rearrangement joins TRBV19 to TRBJ2-5; TRBD2 agrees at 11 bases. Unmatched junction bases numbered 9, after V lost 3 bases and J lost 6 bases. Germline V gene lookup returns CDR1 LNHDA and CDR2 SQIVND (reference sequence). This CDR3 contains 16 residues. The CDR3, as DNA: TGTGCCAGTAGTATTTTGACTAGCGGGAAACAAAAGACCCAGTACTTC. Amino acids: CASSILTSGKQKTQYF.

This clonotype was seen a handful of times. The rearrangement uses TRBV27 and TRBJ2-5; D is possibly TRBD1 or TRBD2 (5 bases each). The CDR3 has 13 residues. Between the trimmed V and J ends, which lost 6 bases and 5 bases, there was a span of 13 bases. CDR1 and CDR2 (germline): MNHEY, SMNVEV (reference sequence). The CDR3 region is CASSAWGKETQYF. For the CDR3, the DNA is TGTGCCAGCAGCGCTTGGGGGAAGGAGACCCAGTACTTC.

This clonotype was detected many times. This chain joins TRBV4-1 and TRBJ1-2; D ambiguous. V lost 0 bases and J 1 base, leaving 3 bases between the germline ends. This CDR3 is built from 13 residues. The germline V gene has CDR1 MGHRA and CDR2 YSYEKL. CDR3 loop: CASSQDINYGYTF. DNA of the CDR3: TGCGCCAGCAGCCAAGACATTAACTATGGCTACACCTTC.

This clonotype was detected a few times. The chain joins TRBV19 to TRBJ2-7; TRBD1 aligns across 9 bases. This CDR3 is built from 16 residues. V shed 3 bases and J 3 bases; nucleotides not matched to a gene: 9. Per the germline V gene, CDR1 is LNHDA and CDR2 is SQIVND (reference sequence). The CDR3 is CASSIGGQGFYYEQYF. The CDR3 DNA reads as TGTGCCAGTAGTATCGGGGGACAGGGATTTTACTACGAGCAGTACTTC.

For this clonotype: The CDR3 does not close with the conserved phenylalanine or tryptophan, likely indicating a read error. This chain joins TRBV27 and TRBJ1-3; D unresolved. The CDR3 covers 14 residues. V lost 3 bases, J lost 0 bases, and 6 bases lay in between. Germline values: CDR1 MNHEY, CDR2 SMNVEV (reference sequence). The CDR3: CASSLYGSGNTIYS. CDR3 DNA: TGTGCCAGCAGTTTGTATGGCTCTGGAAACACCATATATTCT.